This record concerns one T cell receptor (beta chain) sequence. Its antigen is unknown. The treatment is: oral pan-JAK inhibitor, 5-10 mg twice daily. The investigators collected lesional scalp punch biopsies and peripheral blood from alopecia areata patients. This CDR3 region has 14 residues. Trimming stripped 2 bases from V and 1 base from J, with 11 bases between. Germline lookup yields CDR1 GTSNPN and CDR2 SVGIG (reference sequence). Extraction of RNA preceded its reverse transcription into cDNA, which served as the sequencing template. This table comes from immunoSEQ multiplex PCR, and its TCRdb copy is limited to in-frame clones, with some not included. Among a few hundred thousand clones, roughly two fifths were seen once, and the ten largest hold 0.48%. These data belong to a study of CD8+ T cells in alopecia areata. Across the whole study: Treatment with tofacitinib (6 to 18 months) was followed by 6 months off drug.

Study conclusions and caveats: Because one nonresponder was included, the link of baseline CD8+ expansion to response is considered uncertain.

The sequencing used CD4+ T cells sorted from blood, collected around week 31, from a patient treated with tofacitinib. This receptor was identified in a human donor with alopecia areata. The chain links TRBV30 to TRBJ1-1; no definite D call. The CDR3 reads CAWSRDSANTEAFF. CDR3 coding DNA: TGTGCCTGGAGTAGAGACTCCGCGAACACTGAAGCTTTCTTT.